This TCR beta chain came from a study of regulatory T cells in long-lasting Graves disease. Overall study context: Those Graves' patients who were newly diagnosed had been on antithyroid drugs under 3 months.

The length of the CDR3 is 16 residues. Trimming removed 4 bases from V and 7 bases from J, with 20 bases in between. CDR1 ENHRY and CDR2 SYGVKD come from the germline V gene. Time point given: newly diagnosed GD, antithyroid drugs for less than 3 months. Construction of the TCR library relied on RNA isolated from PBMCs. Doctors identified Graves' disease using the American Thyroid Association guidelines. Relying on iRepertoire HTBI primers and Arm-PCR of CDR3 regions, the team built TCR beta libraries. TCRdb redid the calling of the multiplex PCR reads with MiXCR, one entry per CDR3 protein. In the table there are some 410,000 distinct CDR3 sequences, around 15% of which are singletons. This clonotype was seen ten or more times. These sequences were also reported in another study, on T cells in Graves' hyperthyroidism and ophthalmopathy. That investigation notes: Each diagnosis was grounded in clinical symptoms, serum thyroxine and TRAb, thyroid ultrasound, and orbital computed tomography. The primer set for the first-round RT-PCR of the TCR CDR3 was HTBI.

The gene calls are TRBV10-3 and TRBJ2-1; possible D gene TRBD2, 5 bases. Material: peripheral blood mononuclear cells (PBMCs), obtained at new diagnosis, from a patient treated with antithyroid drugs. This sequence was found in a young woman with Graves disease. CDR3 protein: CAISGQWTPARNEQFF. In nucleotides, the CDR3 is TGTGCCATCAGTGGTCAGTGGACTCCCGCTAGGAATGAGCAGTTCTTC.